The next 23 T cell receptor beta chains were all read from a single sample in a study of long-term antiretroviral therapy in people with HIV. Version v3.0 of the immunoSEQ assay was performed at survey level. Some clones are missing from TCRdb's copy, which holds only in-frame ones; the method was immunoSEQ multiplex PCR. The sample has around 10,000 clones; roughly 84% are singletons. The starting material was unsorted PBMCs, obtained 0.3 years before starting antiretroviral therapy. The receptors derive from a young man with HIV.

The chain joins TRBV28 to TRBJ1-2, with D possibly matching TRBD1 (6 bases). Germline CDR1 reads MDHEN; CDR2 reads SYDVKM. Trimming stripped 5 bases from V and 7 bases from J, with 20 bases between. CDR3 length: 15 residues. CDR3 sequence reads: CASSTRGGALGGYTF. The CDR3 DNA is TGTGCCAGCAGTACCCGCGGGGGGGCGTTAGGTGGCTACACCTTC.

This chain joins TRBV7-2 and TRBJ2-7, with 9 bases lining up with TRBD1. This CDR3 has 14 amino acids. V gave up 3 bases and J gave up 5 bases; unmatched junction bases: 5. Germline V lookup: CDR1 SGHTA, CDR2 FQGNSA. CDR3 DNA sequence: TGTGCCAGCAGCTTGCGGGACAGGGAAAACGAGCAGTACTTC. Its translation: CASSLRDRENEQYF.

This chain connects TRBV6-6 to TRBJ2-2, with D possibly matching TRBD2 (6 bases). The CDR3 has 12 residues. Germline V gives CDR1 MNHNY, CDR2 SVGAGI (reference sequence). The ends were cut back, 6 bases at V and 7 bases at J, with 9 bases in the middle. The CDR3 sequence: CASRAEGGELFF. As DNA, the CDR3 is TGTGCCAGCAGGGCGGAGGGCGGGGAGCTGTTTTTT.

The gene calls are TRBV7-2 and TRBJ2-7; D is unclear. The V gene lost 6 bases and the J gene lost 2 bases, with 8 bases spanning the gap. The CDR3 sequence is 12 residues long. CDR1 SGHTA and CDR2 FQGNSA come from the germline V gene. CDR3 protein: CASSVATYEQYF. CDR3 DNA: TGTGCCAGCAGTGTTGCTACCTACGAGCAGTACTTC.

This clone appeared a single time. The chain carries TRBV27 and TRBJ2-1; 8 bases are shared with TRBD2. V trimming: 0 bases; J trimming: 4 bases; junction bases outside the gene matches: 17. The CDR3 contains 20 residues. Germline lookup yields CDR1 MNHEY and CDR2 SMNVEV (reference sequence). The DNA for the CDR3 is TGTGCCAGCAGTTTATCGTTGAGTAAGTGGTTGGCTAGCGGGTACAATGAGCAGTTCTTC. As protein: CASSLSLSKWLASGYNEQFF.

The chain couples TRBV27 to TRBJ2-5; TRBD2 agrees at 7 bases. The CDR3 is made up of 14 amino acids. The V gene end was trimmed by 4 bases and the J gene end by 5 bases; junction bases not matched to a gene: 7. The germline V gene has CDR1 MNHEY and CDR2 SMNVEV (reference sequence). CDR3 sequence (DNA): TGTGCCAGCAGTTCGGGACTAAAGTGGGAGACCCAGTACTTC. This translates into CASSSGLKWETQYF.

The genes are TRBV5-1 and TRBJ2-3, with TRBD1 matching 12 bases. Germline trimming cut 4 bases from V and 5 bases from J; bases unmatched to any gene: 8. This CDR3 has 16 residues. From germline, CDR1 is SGHRS and CDR2 YFSETQ. CDR3 sequence (DNA): TGCGCCAGCAGCCCGGGGGGACAGGGGGCGGGAGATACGCAGTATTTT. Translating it yields CASSPGGQGAGDTQYF.

The V and J genes are TRBV29-1 and TRBJ1-1; perhaps TRBD1 as D (5 bases). Trimming shortened V by 2 bases and J by 6 bases, and 7 bases separated the two germline ends. The CDR3 spans 11 residues. Per germline, CDR1 SQVTM and CDR2 ANQGSEA. The CDR3 here is CSVELGPEAFF. CDR3 DNA: TGCAGCGTTGAATTGGGACCTGAAGCTTTCTTT.

This chain uses TRBV6-5 with TRBJ1-2, with no clear D. The CDR3 has 13 amino acids. V was trimmed by 0 bases and J by 4 bases, leaving 6 bases between them. Germline loops: CDR1 MNHEY, CDR2 SVGAGI. CDR3: CASSYSDGYGYTF. CDR3 nucleotides: TGTGCCAGCAGTTACTCGGACGGCTATGGCTACACCTTC.

This rearrangement joins TRBV28 to TRBJ2-1, with TRBD2 identical over 12 bases. The CDR3 consists of 16 residues. Germline trimming cut 2 bases from V and 8 bases from J; bases unmatched to any gene: 7. Per germline, CDR1 MDHEN and CDR2 SYDVKM. CDR3 sequence: CASSLRRLAGVDEQFF. The CDR3 DNA sequence: TGTGCCAGCAGTTTACGCCGACTAGCGGGGGTGGATGAGCAGTTCTTC.

The chain is built from TRBV21-1 and TRBJ1-2. TRBV21-1 is noted as a pseudogene. The CDR3 runs to 16 residues. DNA for the CDR3: TGTGCCAGCAGCAAAGCCCCCATCAAGGAATGTTATGGCTACACCTTC. Its protein product is CASSKAPIKECYGYTF.

The CDR3, as DNA: TGCGCCAGCAGGGTAGCGGGAGACACCGGGGAGCTGTTTTTT. Protein: CASRVAGDTGELFF. The rearrangement links TRBV10-2 to TRBJ2-2; the match to TRBD2 covers 9 bases. The CDR3 covers 14 residues. V gave up 6 bases and J gave up 3 bases; unmatched junction bases: 2. CDR1 and CDR2 (germline): WSHSY, SAAADI.

The DNA for the CDR3 is TGTGCCAGCAGCTCCAGCGGGAGTGTAGATACGCAGTATTTT. This encodes CASSSSGSVDTQYF. V is TRBV7-9 and J is TRBJ2-3, with 8 bases fitting TRBD2. The V and J ends lost 4 bases and 5 bases, in that order; junction bases with no gene match: 5. The CDR3 is 14 amino acids. In germline, CDR1 is SEHNR, CDR2 FQNEAQ (reference sequence).

This chain connects TRBV30 to TRBJ1-1, with 7 bases aligning to TRBD1. The CDR3 is 14 amino acids. Germline V CDR1 and CDR2: GTSNPN, SVGIG (reference sequence). The CDR3 loop is CAADGGGENTEAFF. CDR3 in DNA: TGTGCGGCGGACGGAGGGGGCGAGAACACTGAAGCTTTCTTT.

V is TRBV7-9 and J is TRBJ1-1; tentative D call: TRBD1 (5 bases). This CDR3 contains 17 residues. Germline assignment: CDR1 SEHNR and CDR2 FQNEAQ (reference sequence). With 5 bases removed from V and 1 base from J, the gap between germline ends came to 20 bases. This CDR3 is CASSDGFRAFGNTEAFF. Written as DNA, the CDR3 is TGTGCCAGCAGCGATGGATTCAGGGCCTTTGGGAACACTGAAGCTTTCTTT.

The chain combines TRBV5-1 with TRBJ2-5; D gene unclear. The CDR3 extends over 14 amino acids. The ends were cut back, 1 base at V and 3 bases at J, with 10 bases in the middle. Germline loops: CDR1 SGHRS, CDR2 YFSETQ. The CDR3 region has the DNA TGCGCCAGCAGCTTGAATGGTGGCGAAGAGACCCAGTACTTC. Protein sequence: CASSLNGGEETQYF.

This clone was seen once. The V gene is TRBV27, the J gene TRBJ1-2; the match to TRBD1 covers 8 bases. V lost 6 bases to trimming and J lost 4 bases; unmatched junction nucleotides: 10. The CDR3 covers 15 residues. Germline-derived CDR1 and CDR2 are MNHEY and SMNVEV (reference sequence). The CDR3 loop is CASSRTGGPGYGYTF. CDR3 nucleotides: TGTGCCAGCAGCCGAACAGGGGGTCCCGGCTATGGCTACACCTTC.

The chain employs TRBV5-1 and TRBJ1-6; D call uncertain. Per the germline V gene, CDR1 is SGHRS and CDR2 is YFSETQ. V lost 2 bases, J lost 5 bases, and 11 bases lay in between. There are 15 residues in the CDR3. The CDR3 reads CASSLLQDNNSPLHF. DNA of the CDR3: TGCGCCAGCAGCTTACTACAAGATAATAATTCACCCCTCCACTTT. The complete variable domain, with remaining parts taken from reference TRBV5-1 and TRBJ1-6, reads KAGVTQTPRYLIKTRGQQVTLSCSPISGHRSVSWYQQTPGQGLQFLFEYFSETQRNKGNFPGRFSGRQFSNSRSEMNVSTLELGDSALYLCASSLLQDNNSPLHFGNGTRLTVT.

The chain recombines TRBV30 with TRBJ1-5, with a possible D match to TRBD1 (5 bases). V was trimmed by 7 bases and J by 4 bases, leaving 14 bases between them. This CDR3 is 13 amino acids long. The germline CDR1 and CDR2 sequences are GTSNPN and SVGIG (reference sequence). The CDR3 nucleotides read TGTGCCTCTGGGGCGCAGGAAAATCAGCCCCAGCATTTT. This translates into CASGAQENQPQHF.

The chain employs TRBV5-5 and TRBJ1-2; D not resolved. The CDR3 is made up of 15 amino acids. Germline assignment: CDR1 SGHKS and CDR2 YYEKEE (reference sequence). Trimming left V 4 bases short and J 0 bases short, with 13 bases between. The CDR3 bases are TGTGCCAGCAGCCCAGTGGGGTCCCCTAACTATGGCTACACCTTC. Translation: CASSPVGSPNYGYTF.

The table lists this clone with a few counts. The rearrangement links TRBV19 to TRBJ1-6; D possibly corresponds to TRBD1 (5 bases). CDR3 length: 15 amino acids. Germline-derived CDR1 and CDR2 are LNHDA and SQIVND (reference sequence). V was pared by 0 bases and J by 9 bases, with 12 bases between. The CDR3 coding sequence is TGTGCCAGTAGTATAGAGCCAGGGATAAGTTCACCCCTCCACTTT. It is translated as CASSIEPGISSPLHF.

The gene calls are TRBV19 and TRBJ1-1; no clear D gene. This CDR3 has 12 residues. V was pared by 7 bases and J by 3 bases, with 9 bases between. The germline V gene encodes CDR1 LNHDA and CDR2 SQIVND (reference sequence). The CDR3 nucleotides read TGTGCCAGTAAAACAAGATACACTGAAGCTTTCTTT. Translated: CASKTRYTEAFF.

The V and J genes are TRBV5-1 and TRBJ1-2; TRBD1 agrees at 7 bases. The CDR3 contains 14 residues. J was trimmed by 4 bases and V by 4 bases; bases with no gene match: 7. Looked up from germline, CDR1 is SGHRS and CDR2 is YFSETQ. The CDR3 DNA reads as TGCGCCAGCAGCGTGGGACAGTCGACCTATGGCTACACCTTC. Translated: CASSVGQSTYGYTF.